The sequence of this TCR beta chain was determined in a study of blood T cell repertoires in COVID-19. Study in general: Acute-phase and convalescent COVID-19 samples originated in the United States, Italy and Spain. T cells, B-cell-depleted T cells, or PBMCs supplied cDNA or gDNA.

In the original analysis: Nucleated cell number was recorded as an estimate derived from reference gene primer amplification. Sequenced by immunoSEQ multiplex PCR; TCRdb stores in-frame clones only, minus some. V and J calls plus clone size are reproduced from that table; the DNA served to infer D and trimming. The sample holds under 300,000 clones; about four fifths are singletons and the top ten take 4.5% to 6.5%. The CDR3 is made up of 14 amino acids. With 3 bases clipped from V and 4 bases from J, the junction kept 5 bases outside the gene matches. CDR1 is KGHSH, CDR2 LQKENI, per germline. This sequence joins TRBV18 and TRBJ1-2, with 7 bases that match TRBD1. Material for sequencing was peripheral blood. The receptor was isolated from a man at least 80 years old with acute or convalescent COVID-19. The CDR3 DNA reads TGTGCCAGCTCACCTGGGACAGCCATCTATGGCTACACCTTC. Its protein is CASSPGTAIYGYTF. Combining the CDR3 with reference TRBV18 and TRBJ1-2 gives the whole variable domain NAGVMQNPRHLVRRRGQEARLRCSPMKGHSHVYWYRQLPEEGLKFMVYLQKENIIDESGMPKERFSAEFPKEGPSILRIQQVVRGDSAAYFCASSPGTAIYGYTFGSGTRLTVV.